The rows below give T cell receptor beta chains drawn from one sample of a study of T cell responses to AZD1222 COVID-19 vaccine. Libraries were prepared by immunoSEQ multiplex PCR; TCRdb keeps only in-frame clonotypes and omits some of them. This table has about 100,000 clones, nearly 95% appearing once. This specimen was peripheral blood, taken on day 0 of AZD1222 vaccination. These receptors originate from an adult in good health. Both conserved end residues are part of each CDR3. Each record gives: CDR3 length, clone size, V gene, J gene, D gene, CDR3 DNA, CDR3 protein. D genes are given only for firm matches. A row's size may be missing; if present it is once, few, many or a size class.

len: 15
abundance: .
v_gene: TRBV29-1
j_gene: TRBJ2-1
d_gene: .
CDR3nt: TGCAGCGTCCCGGTAAAACGGCCGGGGGACAATGAGCAGTTCTTC
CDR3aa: CSVPVKRPGDNEQFF

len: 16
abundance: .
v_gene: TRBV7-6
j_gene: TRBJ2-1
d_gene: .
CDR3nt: TGTGCCAGCAGCTTAGCACAGGGGGGGGCCTACAATGAGCAGTTCTTC
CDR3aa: CASSLAQGGAYNEQFF

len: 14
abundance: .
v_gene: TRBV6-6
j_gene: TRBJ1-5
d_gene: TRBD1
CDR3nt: TGTGCCAGCAGTACCACAGGGGGGGATCAGCCCCAGCATTTT
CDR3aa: CASSTTGGDQPQHF

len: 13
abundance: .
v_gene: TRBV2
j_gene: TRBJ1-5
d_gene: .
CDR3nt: TGTGCCAGCAGTGATGAGGGCAATCAGCCCCAGCATTTT
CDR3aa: CASSDEGNQPQHF

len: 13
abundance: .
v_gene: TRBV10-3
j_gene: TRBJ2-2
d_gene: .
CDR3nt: TGTGCCATTGGAGGAGGGGTTACCGGGGAGCTGTTTTTT
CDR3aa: CAIGGGVTGELFF

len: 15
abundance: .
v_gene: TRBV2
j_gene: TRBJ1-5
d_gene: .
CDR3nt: TGTGCCAGCAGTGTCCAGGGACAAAGAGGGCAGCCCCAGCATTTT
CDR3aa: CASSVQGQRGQPQHF

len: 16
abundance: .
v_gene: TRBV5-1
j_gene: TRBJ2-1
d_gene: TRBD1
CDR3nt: TGCGCCAGCAGCTTCTCCGGGACAGTCTACTACAATGAGCAGTTCTTC
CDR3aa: CASSFSGTVYYNEQFF

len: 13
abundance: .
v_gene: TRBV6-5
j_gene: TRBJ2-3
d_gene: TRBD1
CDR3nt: TGTGCCAGCAGCCCGGGACAGCGCCATACGCAGTATTTT
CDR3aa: CASSPGQRHTQYF

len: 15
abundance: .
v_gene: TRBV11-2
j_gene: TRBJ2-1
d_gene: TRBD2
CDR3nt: TGTGCCAGCAGCTTAGGCCTAGCGGGCTACAATGAGCAGTTCTTC
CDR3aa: CASSLGLAGYNEQFF

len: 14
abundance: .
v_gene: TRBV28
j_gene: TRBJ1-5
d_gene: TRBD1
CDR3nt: TGTGCCAGCATCAAGGGGGCAGGGAATCAGCCCCAGCATTTT
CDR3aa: CASIKGAGNQPQHF

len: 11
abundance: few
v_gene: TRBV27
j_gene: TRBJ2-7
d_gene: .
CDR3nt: TGTGCCCTCTTAGGGCGTTACGAGCAGTACTTC
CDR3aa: CALLGRYEQYF

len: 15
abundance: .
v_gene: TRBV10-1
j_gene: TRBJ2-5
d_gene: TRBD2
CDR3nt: TGCGCCAGCAGTGATGGAGCGGGAGGTCAAGAGACCCAGTACTTC
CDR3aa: CASSDGAGGQETQYF

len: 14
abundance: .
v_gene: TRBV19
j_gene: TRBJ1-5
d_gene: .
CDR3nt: TGTGCCTGCAAACAGGGTTCAGGCAATCAGCCCCAGCATTTT
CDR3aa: CACKQGSGNQPQHF

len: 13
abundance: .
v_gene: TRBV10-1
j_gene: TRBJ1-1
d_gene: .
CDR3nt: TGCGCCAGCCGCCGGGACGAGAACACTGAAGCTTTCTTT
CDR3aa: CASRRDENTEAFF

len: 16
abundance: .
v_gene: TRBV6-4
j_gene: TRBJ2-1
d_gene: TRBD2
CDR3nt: TGTGCCAGCAGTGACTCGGCTAGCGGGGGCTACAATGAGCAGTTCTTC
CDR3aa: CASSDSASGGYNEQFF

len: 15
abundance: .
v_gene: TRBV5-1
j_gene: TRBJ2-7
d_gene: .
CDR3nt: TGCGCCAGCAGTACCCTTCGGGACCCCCCCTACGAGCAGTACTTC
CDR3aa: CASSTLRDPPYEQYF

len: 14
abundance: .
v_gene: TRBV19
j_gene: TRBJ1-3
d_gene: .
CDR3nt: TGTGCCAGCCGCCGCGGGATCTCTGGAAACACCATATATTTT
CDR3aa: CASRRGISGNTIYF

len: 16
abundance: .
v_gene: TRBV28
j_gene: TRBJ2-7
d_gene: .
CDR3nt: TGTGCCAGCAGTACCTCCGACAGAACTTTTTCCTACGAGCAGTACTTC
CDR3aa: CASSTSDRTFSYEQYF

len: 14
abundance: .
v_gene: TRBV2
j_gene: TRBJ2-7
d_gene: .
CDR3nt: TGTGCCAGCAGTGAGGGTCGGCGGCCCTACGAGCAGTACTTC
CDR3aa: CASSEGRRPYEQYF

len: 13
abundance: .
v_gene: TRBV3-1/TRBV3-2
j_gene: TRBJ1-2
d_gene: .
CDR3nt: TGTGCCAGCAGCCAATTGTCACGGAATGGCTACACCTTC
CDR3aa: CASSQLSRNGYTF

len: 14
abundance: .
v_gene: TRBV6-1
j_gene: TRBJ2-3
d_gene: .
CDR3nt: TGTGCCAGCAGTGAAGACCGCGGCACAGATACGCAGTATTTT
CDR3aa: CASSEDRGTDTQYF

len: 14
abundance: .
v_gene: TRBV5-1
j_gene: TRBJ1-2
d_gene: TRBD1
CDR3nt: TGCGCCAGCAGCTGGGGACAGGGAAACTATGGCTACACCTTC
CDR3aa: CASSWGQGNYGYTF

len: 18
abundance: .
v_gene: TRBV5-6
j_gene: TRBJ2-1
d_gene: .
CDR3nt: TGTGCCAGCAGTCCGGCCTATATTAGGTTCCGCTCCTACAATGAGCAGTTCTTC
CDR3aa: CASSPAYIRFRSYNEQFF

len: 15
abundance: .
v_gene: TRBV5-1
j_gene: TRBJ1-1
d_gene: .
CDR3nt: TGCGCCAGCAGCCCTATATCCGCAGGTAACACTGAAGCTTTCTTT
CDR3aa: CASSPISAGNTEAFF

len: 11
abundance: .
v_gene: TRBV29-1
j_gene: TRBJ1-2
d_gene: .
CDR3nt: TGCAGCGTTGGTACGGACTATGGCTACACCTTC
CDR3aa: CSVGTDYGYTF

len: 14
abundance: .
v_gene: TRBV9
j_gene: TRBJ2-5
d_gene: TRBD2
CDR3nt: TGTGCCAGCAGCCCCGGACTAGCCCAAGAGACCCAGTACTTC
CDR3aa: CASSPGLAQETQYF

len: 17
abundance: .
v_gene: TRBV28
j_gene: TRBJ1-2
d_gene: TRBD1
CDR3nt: TGTGCCAGCAGTTCTCTCCTCGGACAGGGAATGGATTATGGCTACACCTTC
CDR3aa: CASSSLLGQGMDYGYTF

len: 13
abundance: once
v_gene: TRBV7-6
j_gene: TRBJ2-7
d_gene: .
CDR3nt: TGTGCCAGCAGCTCCAGACTATCCTACGAGCAGTACTTC
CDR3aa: CASSSRLSYEQYF

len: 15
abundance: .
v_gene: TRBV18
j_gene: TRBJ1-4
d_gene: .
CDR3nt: TGTGCCAGCTCACCACAAGCGGGGACTAATGAAAAACTGTTTTTT
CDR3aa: CASSPQAGTNEKLFF

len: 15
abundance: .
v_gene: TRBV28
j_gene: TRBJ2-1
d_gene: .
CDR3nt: TGTGCCAGCAGTTTATACTCCAACTCCTACAATGAGCAGTTCTTC
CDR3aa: CASSLYSNSYNEQFF

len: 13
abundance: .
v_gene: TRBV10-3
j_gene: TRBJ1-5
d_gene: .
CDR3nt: TGTGCCATCAGCACAGGGATCAATCAGCCCCAGCATTTT
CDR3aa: CAISTGINQPQHF

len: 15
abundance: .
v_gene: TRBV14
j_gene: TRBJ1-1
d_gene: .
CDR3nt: TGTGCCAGCAGCCAAGACCAAAGGTGGGAGGGTGAAGCTTTCTTT
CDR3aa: CASSQDQRWEGEAFF

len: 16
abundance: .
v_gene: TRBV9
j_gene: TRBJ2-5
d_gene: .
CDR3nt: TGTGCCAGCAGCGTAGTGGGCGAGGGAGGATCGGAGACCCAGTACTTC
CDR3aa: CASSVVGEGGSETQYF

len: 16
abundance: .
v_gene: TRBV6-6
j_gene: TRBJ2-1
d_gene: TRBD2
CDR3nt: TGTGCCAGCAGCCAAGCGGTAGCGGGAGGCCTCAATGAGCAGTTCTTC
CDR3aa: CASSQAVAGGLNEQFF

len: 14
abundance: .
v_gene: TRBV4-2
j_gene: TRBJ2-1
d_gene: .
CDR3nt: TGTGCCAGCAGCCAAGACAACTCCTACAATGAGCAGTTCTTC
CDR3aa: CASSQDNSYNEQFF

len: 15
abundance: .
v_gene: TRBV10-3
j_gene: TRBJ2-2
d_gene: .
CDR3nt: TGTGCCATCAGCCATAGCGGAAAGAACACCGGGGAGCTGTTTTTT
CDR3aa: CAISHSGKNTGELFF

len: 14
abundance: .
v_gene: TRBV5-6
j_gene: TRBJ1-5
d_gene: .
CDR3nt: TGTGCCAGCAGCCCCAGGGACCGCAATCAGCCCCAGCATTTT
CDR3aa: CASSPRDRNQPQHF

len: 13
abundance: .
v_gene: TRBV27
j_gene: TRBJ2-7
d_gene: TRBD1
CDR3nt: TGTGCCAGCAGTCGTGACAGGGCTACCGAGCAGTACTTC
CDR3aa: CASSRDRATEQYF

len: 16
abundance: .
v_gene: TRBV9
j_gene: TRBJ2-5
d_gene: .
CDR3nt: TGTGCCAGCAGCGTGGGGGACTGGACCATCCAAGAGACCCAGTACTTC
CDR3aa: CASSVGDWTIQETQYF

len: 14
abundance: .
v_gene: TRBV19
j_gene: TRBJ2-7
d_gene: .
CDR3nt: TGTGCCAGTAGTCCCCGGGAGTTTTCCTACGAGCAGTACTTC
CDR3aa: CASSPREFSYEQYF

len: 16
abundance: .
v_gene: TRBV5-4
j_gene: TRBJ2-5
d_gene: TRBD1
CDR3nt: TGTGCCAGCAGCTTCTGGACAGGGGGATCGGAAGAGACCCAGTACTTC
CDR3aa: CASSFWTGGSEETQYF

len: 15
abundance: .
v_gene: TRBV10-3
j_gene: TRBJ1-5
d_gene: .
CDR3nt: TGTGCCATCAGTGAGTCGGGGCTTACTTTTCAGCCCCAGCATTTT
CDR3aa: CAISESGLTFQPQHF

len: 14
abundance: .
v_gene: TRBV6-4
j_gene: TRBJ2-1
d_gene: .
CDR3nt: TGTGCCAGCAGTGTACAGGGATTCGGCAATGAGCAGTTCTTC
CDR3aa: CASSVQGFGNEQFF

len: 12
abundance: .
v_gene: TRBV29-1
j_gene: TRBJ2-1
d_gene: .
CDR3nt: TGCAGCGTTGCCCTCGGATACAATGAGCAGTTCTTC
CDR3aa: CSVALGYNEQFF

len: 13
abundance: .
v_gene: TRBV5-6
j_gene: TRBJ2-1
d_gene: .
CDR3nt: TGTGCCAGCAGCTTCGGGGTGGGGAATGAGCAGTTCTTC
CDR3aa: CASSFGVGNEQFF

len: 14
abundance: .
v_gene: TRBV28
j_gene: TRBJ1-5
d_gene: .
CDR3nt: TGTGCCAGCAGAAACAACACGAGCAATCAGCCCCAGCATTTT
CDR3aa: CASRNNTSNQPQHF

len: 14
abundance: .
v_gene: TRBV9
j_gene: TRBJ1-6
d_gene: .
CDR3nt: TGTGCCAGCAGCGTCGCCAGGGCCGCATCACCCCTCCACTTT
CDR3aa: CASSVARAASPLHF

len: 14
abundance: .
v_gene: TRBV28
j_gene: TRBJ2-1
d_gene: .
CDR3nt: TGTGCCAGCAGTTCTCAACAATCCTACAATGAGCAGTTCTTC
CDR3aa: CASSSQQSYNEQFF

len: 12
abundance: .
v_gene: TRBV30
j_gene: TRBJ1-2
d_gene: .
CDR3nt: TGTGCCTGGAAGACACCAATATATGGCTACACCTTC
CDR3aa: CAWKTPIYGYTF

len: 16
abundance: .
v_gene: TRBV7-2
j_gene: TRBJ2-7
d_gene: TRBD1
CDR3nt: TGTGCCAGCAGCTTTCTTGGTGGGACAGCCTCCTACGAGCAGTACTTC
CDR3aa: CASSFLGGTASYEQYF

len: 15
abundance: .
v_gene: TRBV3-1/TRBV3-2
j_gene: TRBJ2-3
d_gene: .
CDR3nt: TGTGCCAGCAGCCAAGTCGGGGGAATAACAGATACGCAGTATTTT
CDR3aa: CASSQVGGITDTQYF

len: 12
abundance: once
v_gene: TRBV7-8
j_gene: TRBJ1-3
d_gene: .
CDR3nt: TGTGCCAGCACCGGCCCAGGGAACACCATATATTTT
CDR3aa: CASTGPGNTIYF

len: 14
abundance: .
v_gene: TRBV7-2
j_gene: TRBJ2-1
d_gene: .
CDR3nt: TGTGCCAGCAGCTCCTCTGGTCTGCACAATGAGCAGTTCTTC
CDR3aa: CASSSSGLHNEQFF

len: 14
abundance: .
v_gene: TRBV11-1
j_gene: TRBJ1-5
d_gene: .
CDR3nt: TGTGCCAGCAGCTCAGGGCCAGGCAATCAGCCCCAGCATTTT
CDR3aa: CASSSGPGNQPQHF

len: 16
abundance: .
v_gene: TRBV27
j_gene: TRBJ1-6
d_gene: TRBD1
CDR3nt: TGTGCCAGCAGTTTTAGACAGGGGCGGTTGGAATCACCCCTCCACTTT
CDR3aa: CASSFRQGRLESPLHF